These T cell receptor beta chains were read from a single sample in a study of T cell changes during pregnancy in multiple sclerosis. TCRdb's copy holds only in-frame clones and misses some; the assay was immunoSEQ multiplex PCR. The sample shows about 77,000 clones, about 93% of them seen only once. This sample comprised peripheral blood, obtained after pregnancy. The receptors derive from a female donor in good health, enrolled as a control in a pregnancy study. Each CDR3 is given with its conserved first and last residue. A D gene is named only where the DNA matches it firmly. The listing skips clone size in some rows; elsewhere it reads once, few, many or a size class.

CDR3 protein: CASSPHLRQGNDEQYF; CDR3 DNA: TGTGCCAGCAGTCCCCACCTTCGACAGGGGAATGACGAGCAGTACTTC; V gene: TRBV27; D gene: TRBD1; J gene: TRBJ2-7; clone size: .
CDR3 protein: CAWSYQGGTDTQYF; CDR3 DNA: TGTGCCTGGAGTTATCAGGGGGGCACAGATACGCAGTATTTT; V gene: TRBV30; D gene: TRBD1; J gene: TRBJ2-3; clone size: .
CDR3 protein: CASSENGRVGQPQHF; CDR3 DNA: TGTGCCAGCAGTGAAAACGGCAGGGTTGGACAGCCCCAGCATTTT; V gene: TRBV2; D gene: .; J gene: TRBJ1-5; clone size: .
CDR3 protein: CAISRQGAYEQYF; CDR3 DNA: TGTGCCATCAGCAGACAGGGGGCTTACGAGCAGTACTTC; V gene: TRBV10-3; D gene: TRBD1; J gene: TRBJ2-7; clone size: .
CDR3 protein: CASRAGAAREQYF; CDR3 DNA: TGTGCCAGCCGAGCGGGAGCTGCGCGCGAGCAGTACTTC; V gene: TRBV28; D gene: TRBD2; J gene: TRBJ2-7; clone size: .
CDR3 protein: CASHRGGTGELFF; CDR3 DNA: TGTGCCAGTCACAGGGGAGGAACCGGGGAGCTGTTTTTT; V gene: TRBV19; D gene: .; J gene: TRBJ2-2; clone size: .
CDR3 protein: CASTLGGQGGNYGYTF; CDR3 DNA: TGTGCCAGCACCCTAGGAGGACAGGGGGGTAACTATGGCTACACCTTC; V gene: TRBV28; D gene: TRBD1; J gene: TRBJ1-2; clone size: .
CDR3 protein: CASTGVGARGETQYF; CDR3 DNA: TGTGCCAGCACTGGCGTTGGGGCACGCGGAGAGACCCAGTACTTC; V gene: TRBV6-5; D gene: .; J gene: TRBJ2-5; clone size: .
CDR3 protein: CASSYTGGANYGYTF; CDR3 DNA: TGTGCCAGCAGCTATACGGGAGGCGCTAACTATGGCTACACCTTC; V gene: TRBV7-8; D gene: .; J gene: TRBJ1-2; clone size: .
CDR3 protein: CASSPLAGVGDTQYF; CDR3 DNA: TGTGCCAGCAGCCCACTAGCGGGAGTAGGTGATACGCAGTATTTT; V gene: TRBV6-5; D gene: TRBD2; J gene: TRBJ2-3; clone size: .
CDR3 protein: CASSLFAGELFF; CDR3 DNA: TGTGCCAGCAGCTTATTCGCCGGGGAGCTGTTTTTT; V gene: TRBV11-2; D gene: .; J gene: TRBJ2-2; clone size: .
CDR3 protein: CASTRDNEQFF; CDR3 DNA: TGTGCCAGCACCCGGGACAATGAGCAGTTCTTC; V gene: TRBV5-6; D gene: .; J gene: TRBJ2-1; clone size: once
CDR3 protein: CASRAPRREQYF; CDR3 DNA: TGTGCCAGCAGAGCCCCGCGGCGGGAGCAGTACTTC; V gene: TRBV2; D gene: .; J gene: TRBJ2-7; clone size: .
CDR3 protein: CASSPGTASYEQYF; CDR3 DNA: TGTGCCAGCTCACCGGGGACAGCTTCCTACGAGCAGTACTTC; V gene: TRBV18; D gene: TRBD1; J gene: TRBJ2-7; clone size: .
CDR3 protein: CASSTPGHPNTEAFF; CDR3 DNA: TGTGCCAGTAGTACTCCGGGACACCCGAACACTGAAGCTTTCTTT; V gene: TRBV19; D gene: .; J gene: TRBJ1-1; clone size: .
CDR3 protein: CASSLEGAGRVTYEQYF; CDR3 DNA: TGTGCCAGCAGTTTGGAGGGGGCAGGACGAGTTACCTACGAGCAGTACTTC; V gene: TRBV28; D gene: .; J gene: TRBJ2-7; clone size: .
CDR3 protein: CASSQDGATSSGANVLTF; CDR3 DNA: TGTGCCAGCAGCCAAGATGGGGCAACCTCCTCTGGGGCCAACGTCCTGACTTTC; V gene: TRBV4-2; D gene: .; J gene: TRBJ2-6; clone size: once
CDR3 protein: CSVSSGQGSEQYF; CDR3 DNA: TGCAGCGTTTCATCGGGACAGGGGAGCGAGCAGTACTTC; V gene: TRBV29-1; D gene: TRBD1; J gene: TRBJ2-7; clone size: .
CDR3 protein: CASSPVDSNTDTQYF; CDR3 DNA: TGTGCCAGCTCACCCGTGGACAGTAACACAGATACGCAGTATTTT; V gene: TRBV18; D gene: .; J gene: TRBJ2-3; clone size: .
CDR3 protein: CASSKTVVYGYTF; CDR3 DNA: TGTGCCAGCAGTAAGACAGTGGTTTATGGCTACACCTTC; V gene: TRBV6-5; D gene: .; J gene: TRBJ1-2; clone size: .
CDR3 protein: CASSLRQGARNTEAFF; CDR3 DNA: TGCGCCAGCAGCTTACGCCAGGGGGCTCGGAACACTGAAGCTTTCTTT; V gene: TRBV5-1; D gene: TRBD1; J gene: TRBJ1-1; clone size: .
CDR3 protein: CASSWGQATNSPLHF; CDR3 DNA: TGTGCCAGCAGCTGGGGGCAGGCGACAAATTCACCCCTCCACTTT; V gene: TRBV4-2; D gene: .; J gene: TRBJ1-6; clone size: .
CDR3 protein: CASSIGKAGGSYEQYF; CDR3 DNA: TGTGCCAGTAGTATAGGAAAAGCGGGAGGTTCCTACGAGCAGTACTTC; V gene: TRBV19; D gene: TRBD2; J gene: TRBJ2-7; clone size: .
CDR3 protein: CASSSRREAGGVNEQFF; CDR3 DNA: TGTGCCAGCAGCTCCCGAAGAGAAGCGGGGGGGGTAAATGAGCAGTTCTTC; V gene: TRBV7-8; D gene: TRBD2; J gene: TRBJ2-1; clone size: .
CDR3 protein: CASSAYHYTTGTDEQYF; CDR3 DNA: TGTGCCAGCAGCGCTTACCACTATACGACAGGGACTGACGAGCAGTACTTC; V gene: TRBV9; D gene: .; J gene: TRBJ2-7; clone size: .
CDR3 protein: CASSPGGRTEAFF; CDR3 DNA: TGTGCCAGCAGCCCAGGGGGCCGGACTGAAGCTTTCTTT; V gene: TRBV7-3; D gene: TRBD1; J gene: TRBJ1-1; clone size: .
CDR3 protein: CASSQDSQTQYF; CDR3 DNA: TGTGCCAGCAGCCAAGATAGTCAGACCCAGTACTTC; V gene: TRBV14; D gene: .; J gene: TRBJ2-5; clone size: .
CDR3 protein: CASSLPTDSGNTIYF; CDR3 DNA: TGCGCCAGCAGCTTACCCACAGACTCTGGAAACACCATATATTTT; V gene: TRBV5-1; D gene: .; J gene: TRBJ1-3; clone size: .
CDR3 protein: CASSQASGQATDTQYF; CDR3 DNA: TGTGCCAGCAGCCAAGCGTCCGGACAGGCCACAGATACGCAGTATTTT; V gene: TRBV4-2; D gene: TRBD1; J gene: TRBJ2-3; clone size: .
CDR3 protein: CASNTPGFSLYEQYF; CDR3 DNA: TGTGCCAGCAATACCCCCGGGTTTTCCCTCTACGAGCAGTACTTC; V gene: TRBV28; D gene: .; J gene: TRBJ2-7; clone size: .
CDR3 protein: CASSYSADGGSTEAFF; CDR3 DNA: TGTGCCAGCAGTTACTCAGCCGACGGAGGCTCCACTGAAGCTTTCTTT; V gene: TRBV6-5; D gene: .; J gene: TRBJ1-1; clone size: .
CDR3 protein: CAWTLGTSSYNEQFF; CDR3 DNA: TGTGCCTGGACGTTGGGGACTAGCAGTTACAATGAGCAGTTCTTC; V gene: TRBV30; D gene: TRBD2; J gene: TRBJ2-1; clone size: .
CDR3 protein: CASSQSDTETFF; CDR3 DNA: TGCGCCAGCAGCCAATCTGACACTGAAACTTTCTTT; V gene: TRBV4-1; D gene: .; J gene: TRBJ1-1; clone size: .
CDR3 protein: CASSLEPGQYQETQYF; CDR3 DNA: TGTGCCAGCAGCTTAGAACCGGGACAATATCAAGAGACCCAGTACTTC; V gene: TRBV7-2; D gene: .; J gene: TRBJ2-5; clone size: .
CDR3 protein: CASRSGTSRVETQYF; CDR3 DNA: TGTGCCAGCAGATCCGGGACTAGTCGTGTAGAGACCCAGTACTTC; V gene: TRBV28; D gene: TRBD2; J gene: TRBJ2-5; clone size: .
CDR3 protein: CASSQTRSQETQYF; CDR3 DNA: TGTGCCAGCAGCCAAACTAGATCCCAAGAGACCCAGTACTTC; V gene: TRBV5-4; D gene: .; J gene: TRBJ2-5; clone size: .
CDR3 protein: CASSPGTQKTQYF; CDR3 DNA: TGTGCCAGTAGCCCCGGGACTCAAAAGACCCAGTACTTC; V gene: TRBV19; D gene: .; J gene: TRBJ2-5; clone size: .
CDR3 protein: CASSMVGQGAMQPQHF; CDR3 DNA: TGTGCCAGTAGTATGGTGGGGCAGGGGGCGATGCAGCCCCAGCATTTT; V gene: TRBV19; D gene: TRBD1; J gene: TRBJ1-5; clone size: .
CDR3 protein: CASSEAQGNTIYF; CDR3 DNA: TGTGCCAGCAGTGAAGCGCAGGGAAACACCATATATTTT; V gene: TRBV6-1; D gene: .; J gene: TRBJ1-3; clone size: .
CDR3 protein: CASSLGDRANTGELFF; CDR3 DNA: TGCGCCAGCAGCTTGGGGGACAGGGCGAACACCGGGGAGCTGTTTTTT; V gene: TRBV5-1; D gene: TRBD1; J gene: TRBJ2-2; clone size: .
CDR3 protein: CASSIDRGASYEQYF; CDR3 DNA: TGTGCCAGTAGTATAGATCGGGGAGCCTCCTACGAGCAGTACTTC; V gene: TRBV19; D gene: .; J gene: TRBJ2-7; clone size: .
CDR3 protein: CASSPRLAYGYTF; CDR3 DNA: TGTGCCAGTTCCCCGCGTCTTGCCTATGGCTACACCTTC; V gene: TRBV19; D gene: .; J gene: TRBJ1-2; clone size: .
CDR3 protein: CASSPLAGPYNEQFF; CDR3 DNA: TGTGCCAGCAGTCCCTTAGCGGGACCTTACAATGAGCAGTTCTTC; V gene: TRBV6-1; D gene: TRBD2; J gene: TRBJ2-1; clone size: .
CDR3 protein: CASSLRLAGPGTQYF; CDR3 DNA: TGTGCCAGCAGCCTCCGACTAGCGGGGCCCGGGACGCAGTATTTT; V gene: TRBV7-2; D gene: TRBD2; J gene: TRBJ2-3; clone size: .
CDR3 protein: CATSDRGRENYGYTF; CDR3 DNA: TGTGCCACCAGCGACAGGGGGCGCGAGAACTATGGCTACACCTTC; V gene: TRBV15; D gene: TRBD1; J gene: TRBJ1-2; clone size: .
CDR3 protein: CASSLSRGGGETQYF; CDR3 DNA: TGTGCCAGCAGTTTATCGAGGGGGGGCGGGGAGACCCAGTACTTC; V gene: TRBV28; D gene: .; J gene: TRBJ2-5; clone size: few
CDR3 protein: CASSSAGQGAGEQYF; CDR3 DNA: TGTGCCAGCAGTTCCGCGGGACAGGGTGCGGGCGAGCAGTACTTC; V gene: TRBV27; D gene: TRBD1; J gene: TRBJ2-7; clone size: .
CDR3 protein: CATSRGSSGGTDTQYF; CDR3 DNA: TGTGCCACCAGCAGAGGATCTAGCGGGGGGACAGATACGCAGTATTTT; V gene: TRBV15; D gene: TRBD2; J gene: TRBJ2-3; clone size: .
CDR3 protein: CASSFSASGSYEQFF; CDR3 DNA: TGCGCCAGCAGCTTTTCGGCTAGCGGGAGCTATGAGCAGTTCTTC; V gene: TRBV5-1; D gene: TRBD2; J gene: TRBJ2-1; clone size: .